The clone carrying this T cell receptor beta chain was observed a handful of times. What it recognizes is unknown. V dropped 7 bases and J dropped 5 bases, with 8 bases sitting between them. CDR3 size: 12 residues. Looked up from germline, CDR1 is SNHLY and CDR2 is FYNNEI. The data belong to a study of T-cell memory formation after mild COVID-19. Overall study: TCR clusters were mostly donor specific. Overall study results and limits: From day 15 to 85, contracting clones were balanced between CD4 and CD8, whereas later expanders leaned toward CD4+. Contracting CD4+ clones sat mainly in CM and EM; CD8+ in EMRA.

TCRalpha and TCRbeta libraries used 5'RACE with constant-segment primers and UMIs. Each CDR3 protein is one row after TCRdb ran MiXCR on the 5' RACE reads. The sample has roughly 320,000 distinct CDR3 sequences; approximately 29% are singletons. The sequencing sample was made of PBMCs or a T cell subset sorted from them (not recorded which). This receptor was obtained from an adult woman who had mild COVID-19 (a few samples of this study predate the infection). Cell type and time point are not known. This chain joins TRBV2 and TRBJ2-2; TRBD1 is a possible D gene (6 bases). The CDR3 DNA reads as TGTGCCAGCAAAGGACAGACCGGGGAGCTGTTTTTT. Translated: CASKGQTGELFF.